A single sample gave rise to the 17 T cell receptor beta chains below, sequenced in a study of T cells in localized non-small cell lung cancer (dated by TCRdb to about 2020). The library was generated by the immunoSEQ multiplex PCR assay. The immuneACCESS repertoire file appears here via TCRdb, limited to in-frame rearrangements. These files lack a portion of the clones; in checked studies, under half of the deficit traces to unresolved V genes, and the cause of the others is not known. The sample profile shows about 3,500 clones; approximately 25% of them were found once. The ten top clones hold 7.5% to 9.5% of the sample. The material sequenced was lung tumor tissue, taken before any cancer treatment. All receptors derive from a woman aged 40 to 75 with stage I lung adenocarcinoma.

V and J are TRBV18 and TRBJ2-1, with TRBD2 identical over 11 bases. CDR3 size: 17 residues. V lost 3 bases, J lost 0 bases, and 4 bases stayed unmatched. Germline V CDR1 and CDR2: KGHSH, LQKENI. The CDR3 here is CASSPLGLAGSYNEQFF. The CDR3 nucleotides read TGTGCCAGCTCACCGTTAGGACTAGCGGGCTCCTACAATGAGCAGTTCTTC.

V gene TRBV19 combines with J gene TRBJ1-5; no clear D. CDR3 length: 12 residues. The germline gives CDR1 LNHDA, CDR2 SQIVND (reference sequence). V was cut by 3 bases and J by 11 bases, with 11 bases left in between. CDR3 sequence reads: CASSIAARTQHF. The CDR3 nucleotides are TGTGCCAGTAGTATCGCGGCCCGGACCCAGCATTTT.

The chain recombines TRBV18 with TRBJ2-2; D may be TRBD1 (5 bases). The CDR3 has 15 amino acids. V was shortened by 0 bases and J by 4 bases, with 9 bases between the two germline ends. The V gene's germline CDR1 is KGHSH and CDR2 LQKENI. Written as DNA, the CDR3 is TGTGCCAGCTCACCACCGCAGGGCCCCACCGGGGAGCTGTTTTTT. Its translation: CASSPPQGPTGELFF.

This clone counts as medium-sized. This chain connects TRBV11-3 to TRBJ1-4, with D maybe TRBD1 (5 bases). Germline V gene sequence: CDR1 SGHNT, CDR2 YENEEA. Deletions cut 5 bases from V and 8 bases from J, with 21 bases between. The CDR3 has 16 amino acids. CDR3 in amino acids: CASSPFTGGSREKLFF. The CDR3 nucleotides are TGTGCCAGCAGCCCTTTTACGGGGGGTAGTAGGGAAAAACTGTTTTTT.

The chain has TRBV19 and TRBJ2-2; the D is unclear. V lost 7 bases and J lost 0, with 6 bases in between. Germline assignment: CDR1 LNHDA and CDR2 SQIVND (reference sequence). The CDR3 spans 13 residues. The CDR3 here is CASTDANTGELFF. CDR3 DNA: TGTGCCAGTACGGACGCGAACACCGGGGAGCTGTTTTTT.

This chain connects TRBV7-2 to TRBJ1-2; 7 nucleotides align to TRBD1. CDR3 length: 14 residues. V shed 1 base, J shed 8 bases, and the junction held 7 bases outside the gene matches. Germline V gene lookup returns CDR1 SGHTA and CDR2 FQGNSA. CDR3 nucleotide sequence: TGTGCCAGCAGCTTAGGCGACAGGGCTCGGGGCTACACCTTC. This translates into CASSLGDRARGYTF.

The sample holds one count of this clone. The chain recombines TRBV10-2 with TRBJ1-3, with D unclear. Germline CDR1 WSHSY, CDR2 SAAADI. Trimming shortened V by 9 bases and J by 0 bases, and 15 bases separated the two germline ends. There are 15 residues in the CDR3. The CDR3 loop is CASSPPGISGNTIYF. The DNA of the CDR3 is TGCGCCAGTTCTCCTCCCGGGATCTCTGGAAACACCATATATTTT.

The sample holds one count of this clone. This sequence joins TRBV14 and TRBJ1-5; D unclear. The length of the CDR3 is 16 residues. Per germline, CDR1 SGHDN and CDR2 FVKESK. Trimming removed 0 bases at V and 7 bases at J, with 16 bases between. The CDR3 protein is CASSQEGIFLWQPQHF. In DNA, the CDR3 is TGTGCCAGCAGCCAAGAAGGAATTTTTTTGTGGCAGCCCCAGCATTTT.

A few counts support this clone. The chain uses TRBV28 and TRBJ1-1; D gene ambiguous. There are 13 residues in the CDR3. V was shortened by 0 bases and J by 0 bases, with 2 bases between the two germline ends. Looked up from germline, CDR1 is MDHEN and CDR2 is SYDVKM. CDR3 DNA: TGTGCCAGCAGTTTATGGATGAACACTGAAGCTTTCTTT. This sequence encodes CASSLWMNTEAFF.

This chain links TRBV6-1 with TRBJ1-6, with no clear D. V was trimmed by 1 base and J by 9 bases, leaving 10 bases between them. This CDR3 region has 14 residues. The germline gives CDR1 MNHNS, CDR2 SASEGT. The CDR3: CASSEVNLSSPLHF. CDR3 nucleotide sequence: TGTGCCAGCAGTGAAGTGAATTTGAGTTCACCCCTCCACTTT.

This chain connects TRBV10-1 to TRBJ2-5, with 9 bases identical to TRBD2. The CDR3 spans 16 residues. J lost 4 bases, V lost 3 bases, and 9 bases had no gene match. CDR1 and CDR2 from the germline V gene are WNHNN and SYGVQD (reference sequence). The CDR3 bases are TGCGCCAGCAGTGATAGGGGACTAGCTGGTGGAGAGACCCAGTACTTC. Translated, it gives CASSDRGLAGGETQYF.

The table lists this clone with a few counts. The chain couples TRBV11-3 to TRBJ1-2; 10 nucleotides align to TRBD1. This CDR3 spans 16 amino acids. Germline-derived CDR1 and CDR2 are SGHNT and YENEEA. V lost 5 bases and J lost 0; bases outside the gene matches: 6. The CDR3 DNA is TGTGCCAGCAGCGGTACGGGACAGGGGACTAACTATGGCTACACCTTC. Its protein product is CASSGTGQGTNYGYTF.

The chain links TRBV29-1 to TRBJ1-2; 9 nucleotides match TRBD1. With 3 bases clipped from V and 2 bases from J, the junction kept 7 bases outside the gene matches. Germline assignment: CDR1 SQVTM and CDR2 ANQGSEA. This CDR3 region has 15 residues. The CDR3 reads CSVENSGTGNYGYTF. The CDR3 coding sequence is TGCAGCGTTGAGAACTCCGGGACAGGGAACTATGGCTACACCTTC.

This clone was observed a handful of times. The chain joins TRBV6-8 to TRBJ2-3; the match to TRBD2 covers 8 bases. After removal of 5 bases from V and 0 bases from J, the junction contained 7 bases not matched to a gene. Germline V lookup: CDR1 MNHGY, CDR2 SAAAGT. The CDR3 has 16 amino acids. The CDR3 coding sequence is TGTGCCAGCAGTCCACAGCGGGGGACTAGCACAGATACGCAGTATTTT. Its protein is CASSPQRGTSTDTQYF.

This clone ranks as large (0.1 to 1%). The chain joins TRBV14 to TRBJ2-7, with D hard to call. Germline V gene lookup returns CDR1 SGHDN and CDR2 FVKESK. The V end lost 4 bases, the J end lost 0 bases, and 4 bases lay between the germline ends. The CDR3 spans 12 residues. The CDR3 region has the DNA TGTGCCAGCAGCCCGAGCTCCTACGAGCAGTACTTC. Amino acids: CASSPSSYEQYF. Looking up the rest from reference TRBV14 and TRBJ2-7 gives the full variable domain: EAGVTQFPSHSVIEKGQTVTLRCDPISGHDNLYWYRRVMGKEIKFLLHFVKESKQDESGMPNNRFLAERTGGTYSTLKVQPAELEDSGVYFCASSPSSYEQYFGPGTRLTVT.

This clone was counted a few times. The V call is TRBV6-8, the J call TRBJ1-6; D possibly corresponds to TRBD1 (6 bases). Germline V gene lookup returns CDR1 MNHGY and CDR2 SAAAGT. Deletions cut 6 bases from V and 7 bases from J, with 13 bases between. This CDR3 comprises 14 residues. The DNA for the CDR3 is TGTGCCAGCAGGCCCACAGGGCCGAATTCACCCCTCCACTTT. Protein: CASRPTGPNSPLHF.

This clone has a handful of counts. V is TRBV18 and J is TRBJ1-4; D uncertain. The germline CDR1 and CDR2 sequences are KGHSH and LQKENI. V dropped 3 bases and J dropped 7 bases, with 18 bases sitting between them. The CDR3 sequence is 16 residues long. DNA for the CDR3: TGTGCCAGCTCACCCCCCCTGTCGGGCAAGGGTGAAAAACTGTTTTTT. Encoded protein: CASSPPLSGKGEKLFF.